The 7 T cell receptor beta chains below come from one sample, sequenced in a study of cytomegalovirus exposure and HLA in healthy donors. PCR used 60 Vbeta primers and 13 Jbeta primers. Sequencing was performed with immunoSEQ multiplex PCR; in TCRdb, only in-frame clones are kept and a portion is missing. Altogether roughly 230,000 clones are present, around 90% being singletons, with the ten largest covering approximately 1.5%. The sequenced sample consisted of PBMCs. These receptors came from a girl aged 2 to 10 in good health and CMV-seronegative.

The chain employs TRBV27 and TRBJ1-1; TRBD1 matches at 8 bases. Unmatched junction bases numbered 3, after V lost 6 bases and J lost 0 bases. The length of the CDR3 is 14 residues. Germline lookup yields CDR1 MNHEY and CDR2 SMNVEV (reference sequence). The CDR3 loop reads CASRPGQVNTEAFF. The CDR3 bases are TGTGCCAGCAGACCGGGACAGGTGAACACTGAAGCTTTCTTT.

The CDR3 DNA sequence: TGTGCCAGCAGTTATGGACTAGCGGGGATATACGAGCAGTACTTC. It translates to CASSYGLAGIYEQYF. The rearrangement links TRBV2 to TRBJ2-7; TRBD2 aligns across 12 bases. This CDR3 spans 15 amino acids. V gave up 5 bases and J gave up 4 bases; unmatched junction bases: 6. CDR1 and CDR2 (germline): SNHLY, FYNNEI.

The V and J genes are TRBV5-1 and TRBJ2-2; 8 bases line up with TRBD1. V trimming: 3 bases; J trimming: 6 bases; junction bases outside the gene matches: 7. CDR1 is SGHRS and CDR2 is YFSETQ in the germline V gene. The CDR3 consists of 15 residues. CDR3 region: CASSSDWTGPGELFF. The CDR3 nucleotides are TGCGCCAGCAGCTCTGACTGGACAGGGCCCGGGGAGCTGTTTTTT.

The chain employs TRBV13 and TRBJ1-1; D unresolved. From germline, CDR1 is PRHDT and CDR2 FYEKMQ (reference sequence). Trimming pared 5 bases from V and 7 bases from J, leaving 11 bases between. The CDR3 length is 12 residues. CDR3: CASSPRIGEAFF. The DNA of the CDR3 is TGTGCCAGCAGCCCGCGGATAGGTGAAGCTTTCTTT.

The chain joins TRBV5-6 to TRBJ2-1, with 11 bases identical to TRBD2. The CDR3 loop spans 16 amino acids. Unmatched junction bases numbered 3, after V lost 0 bases and J lost 4 bases. Looked up from germline, CDR1 is SGHDT and CDR2 is YYEEEE. The CDR3 spells CASSLGGLAAYNEQFF. The CDR3 nucleotides read TGTGCCAGCAGCTTGGGGGGACTAGCGGCTTACAATGAGCAGTTCTTC.

The J gene is TRBJ1-1, the V gene TRBV10-3, with TRBD1 identical over 7 bases. This CDR3 has 17 residues. V shed 2 bases, J shed 0 bases, and the junction held 9 bases outside the gene matches. Germline V lookup: CDR1 ENHRY, CDR2 SYGVKD. The CDR3 loop reads CAISEAALTGMNTEAFF. In nucleotides, the CDR3 is TGTGCCATCAGTGAGGCGGCCCTGACAGGGATGAACACTGAAGCTTTCTTT.

The V gene is TRBV6-5, the J gene TRBJ1-5, with D hard to call. Germline lookup yields CDR1 MNHEY and CDR2 SVGAGI. The CDR3 runs to 14 residues. Trimming cost V 6 bases and J 4 bases, with 13 bases left between them. The CDR3 loop reads CASSEGTGNQPQHF. For the CDR3, the DNA is TGTGCCAGCAGCGAAGGAACCGGGAATCAGCCCCAGCATTTT.